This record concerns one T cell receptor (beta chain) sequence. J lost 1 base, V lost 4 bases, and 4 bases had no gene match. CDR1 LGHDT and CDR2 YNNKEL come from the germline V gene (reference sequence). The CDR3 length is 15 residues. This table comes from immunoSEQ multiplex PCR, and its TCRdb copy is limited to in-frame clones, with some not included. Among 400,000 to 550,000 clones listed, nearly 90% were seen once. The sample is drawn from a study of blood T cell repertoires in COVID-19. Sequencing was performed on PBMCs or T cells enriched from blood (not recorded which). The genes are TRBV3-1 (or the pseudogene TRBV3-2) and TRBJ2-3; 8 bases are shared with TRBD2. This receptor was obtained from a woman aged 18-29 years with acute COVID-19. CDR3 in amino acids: CASSLAGPGTDTQYF. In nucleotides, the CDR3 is TGTGCCAGCAGCCTAGCGGGACCAGGCACAGATACGCAGTATTTT.